The following is a TCR beta chain sequence with its context. Germline trimming cut 7 bases from V and 1 base from J; bases unmatched to any gene: 6. CDR3 size: 15 residues. Germline assignment: CDR1 SGHRS and CDR2 YFSETQ. This table comes from immunoSEQ multiplex PCR, and its TCRdb copy is limited to in-frame clones, with some not included. This repertoire shows about 97,000 clones, about 96% found once; its top ten account for approximately 0.38%. The entry originates in a study of technical replicates of blood from several donors. Sample: T cells isolated from PBMCs. This receptor was taken from a human donor in good health. The chain has TRBV5-1 and TRBJ2-5; 11 positions match TRBD1. The CDR3 here is CASYGTGGFQETQYF. The CDR3 nucleotides are TGCGCCAGCTATGGGACAGGGGGTTTCCAAGAGACCCAGTACTTC.